The TCR beta chain described here comes from a study of CD4 and CD8 cells across lung adenocarcinoma regions listed by TCRdb under 2018. Background for the entire study: Intratumor heterogeneity of the T cell receptor repertoire was examined by comparing tumor centers with tumor margins.

Library preparation employed PCR. Sequencing relied on a HiSeq X Ten. TCRdb reprocessing: public reads trimmed at Q25 with fastp, clones called with MiXCR, in-frame beta chains kept. Each entry is one CDR3 protein sequence, shown with its most common DNA and genes. A total of 9,200 or so distinct CDR3 sequences appear in this sample, roughly 52% of them only once. Together, the top ten hold more than 45% of the sample. The donors were patients who had localized lung adenocarcinoma, which is a subtype of non-small cell lung cancer. These samples came from the margins of localized lung adenocarcinomas. For TCR repertoire analysis, CD8+ T cells from tumor tissue were profiled apart from CD4+ T cells. The cysteine opens and the phenylalanine closes a CDR3 of 16 amino acids. The only DNA kept is the CDR3, 48 bases in frame from the first base. CDR1 and CDR2 (SGHTA, FQGNSA) derive from the germline V gene. At the junction V is shortened by 4 bases and J by 5 bases; bases outside the gene matches: 8.

Of note for this clonotype: Its antigen remains unidentified. A read error may explain this, as a much larger clone is one base away.

The sample consisted of CD8+ T cells from the margin of a lung tumor. Read against the paper, the sample's cell subset or site label means: tumor margin region. The sequence came from a female donor with lung adenocarcinoma. The CD4 and CD8 labels of this study may be unreliable. Recombination linked TRBV7-2 to TRBJ2-2, with TRBD2 identical over 9 junction bases. The DNA sequence reads TGTGCCAGCAGCTCAATTGGCGGGAGGGCTACCGGGGAGCTGTTTTTT. Translation gives CASSSIGGRATGELFF.